This entry lists 5 T cell receptor beta chains sequenced from one sample in a study of T cell repertoires in cytomegalovirus infection (dated by TCRdb to the late 2010s). These reads were obtained on an Illumina HiSeq 1500. TCRdb cleaned the public reads at Q25 with fastp, built clones with MiXCR and kept in-frame beta chains. Every CDR3 protein is listed once, alongside the most common genes and DNA of its rows. Within this sample are 100,000 to 150,000 distinct CDR3 sequences, with almost 9% of them counted one time only. The ten top clones hold over 9% of the sample. Sequencing used PBMCs. The receptors were sampled from a human donor in good health (CMV status not recorded). Some clones in this sample may be carry-over from other donors' samples.

This clonotype was seen at least ten times. This chain connects TRBV4-1 to TRBJ2-5; perhaps TRBD2 as D (6 bases). The CDR3 extends over 14 amino acids. Trimming cost V 0 bases and J 5 bases, with 10 bases left between them. The germline V gene encodes CDR1 MGHRA and CDR2 YSYEKL. The CDR3 DNA reads as TGCGCCAGCAGCCAAGATTTGGGGAGGGAGACCCAGTACTTC. Translation gives CASSQDLGRETQYF.

This clonotype was recorded at least ten times. CDR3 region: CASSLSSGGVGEQYF. The DNA for the CDR3 is TGTGCCAGCAGCTTAAGTAGTGGGGGCGTGGGTGAGCAGTACTTC. The rearrangement links TRBV7-2 to TRBJ2-7; the D gene is possibly TRBD1 (6 bases). Germline V gene data show CDR1 as SGHTA and CDR2 as FQGNSA. Trimming stripped 2 bases from V and 7 bases from J, with 18 bases between. This CDR3 region has 15 residues.

There are many counts of this clonotype. The chain combines TRBV20-1 with TRBJ1-1; maybe TRBD1 (5 bases). CDR1 is DFQATT and CDR2 is SNEGSKA in the germline V gene (reference sequence). V lost 3 bases, J lost 0 bases, and 8 bases lay in between. The CDR3 runs 13 residues. CDR3 region: CSASSGVNTEAFF. CDR3 DNA sequence: TGCAGTGCTAGTTCGGGGGTGAACACTGAAGCTTTCTTT.

The chain has TRBV13 and TRBJ2-3; no firm D call. The CDR3 is 16 amino acids. Trimming took 5 bases from V and 1 from J, leaving 16 bases between them. CDR1 is PRHDT and CDR2 is FYEKMQ in the germline V gene (reference sequence). CDR3 DNA sequence: TGTGCCAGCAGCCTTCCGGACCGCCTCGGCACAGATACGCAGTATTTT. Protein product: CASSLPDRLGTDTQYF.

A few counts support this clonotype. In nucleotides, the CDR3 is TGTGCCAGCAGCCCGGACCCAGGGCGGGAAAAACTGTTTTTT. The encoded protein is CASSPDPGREKLFF. This chain uses TRBV11-2 with TRBJ1-4; tentatively, D is TRBD1 (5 bases). Germline CDR1 and CDR2: SGHAT and FQNNGV. V lost 5 bases to trimming and J lost 8 bases, with 15 bases between them. The CDR3 has 14 residues.